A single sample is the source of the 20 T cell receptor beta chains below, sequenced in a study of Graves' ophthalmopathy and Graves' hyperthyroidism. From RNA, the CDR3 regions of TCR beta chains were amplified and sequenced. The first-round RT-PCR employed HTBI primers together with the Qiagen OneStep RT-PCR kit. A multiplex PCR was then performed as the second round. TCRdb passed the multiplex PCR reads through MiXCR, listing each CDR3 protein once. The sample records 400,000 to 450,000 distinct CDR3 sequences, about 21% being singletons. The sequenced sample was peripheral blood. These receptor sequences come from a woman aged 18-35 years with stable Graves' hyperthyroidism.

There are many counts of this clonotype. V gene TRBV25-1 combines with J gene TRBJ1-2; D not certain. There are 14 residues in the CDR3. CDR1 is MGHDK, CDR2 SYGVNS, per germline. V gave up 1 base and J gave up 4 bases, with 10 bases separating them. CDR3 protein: CASSESGGFYGYTF. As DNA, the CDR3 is TGTGCCAGCAGTGAATCCGGCGGCTTCTATGGCTACACCTTC.

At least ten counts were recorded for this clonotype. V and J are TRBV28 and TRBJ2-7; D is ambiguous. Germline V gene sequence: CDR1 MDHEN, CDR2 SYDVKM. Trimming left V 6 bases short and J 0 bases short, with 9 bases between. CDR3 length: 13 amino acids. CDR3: CASRKGVSYEQYF. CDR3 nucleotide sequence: TGTGCCAGCAGGAAAGGCGTCTCCTACGAGCAGTACTTC.

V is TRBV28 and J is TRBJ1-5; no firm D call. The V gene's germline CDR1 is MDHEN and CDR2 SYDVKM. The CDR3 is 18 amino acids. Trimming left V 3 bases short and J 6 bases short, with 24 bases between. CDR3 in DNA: TGTGCCAGCAGTTTTGACCCAACCGCCAAACAATTGGGTCAGCCCCAGCATTTT. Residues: CASSFDPTAKQLGQPQHF. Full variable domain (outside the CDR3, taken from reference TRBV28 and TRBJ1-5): DVKVTQSSRYLVKRTGEKVFLECVQDMDHENMFWYRQDPGLGLRLIYFSYDVKMKEKGDIPEGYSVSREKKERFSLILESASTNQTSMYLCASSFDPTAKQLGQPQHFGDGTRLSIL.

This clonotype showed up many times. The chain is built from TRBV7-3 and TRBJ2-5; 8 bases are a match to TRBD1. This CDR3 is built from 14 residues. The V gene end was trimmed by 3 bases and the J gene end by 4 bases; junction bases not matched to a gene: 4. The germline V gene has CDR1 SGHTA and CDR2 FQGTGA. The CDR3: CASSLTGAGETQYF. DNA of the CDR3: TGTGCCAGCAGCTTGACAGGGGCTGGAGAGACCCAGTACTTC.

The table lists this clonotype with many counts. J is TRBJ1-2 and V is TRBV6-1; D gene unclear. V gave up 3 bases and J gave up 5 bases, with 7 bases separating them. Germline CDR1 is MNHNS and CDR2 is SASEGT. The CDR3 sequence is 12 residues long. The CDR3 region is CASSDNGYGYTF. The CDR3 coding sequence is TGTGCCAGCAGTGATAACGGTTATGGCTACACCTTC.

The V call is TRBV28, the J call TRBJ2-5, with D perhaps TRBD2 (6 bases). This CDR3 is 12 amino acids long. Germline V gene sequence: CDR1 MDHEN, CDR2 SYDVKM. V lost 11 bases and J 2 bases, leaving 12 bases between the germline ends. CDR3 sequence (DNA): TGTGCCTCCGGGACTTTACAAGAGACCCAGTACTTC. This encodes CASGTLQETQYF.

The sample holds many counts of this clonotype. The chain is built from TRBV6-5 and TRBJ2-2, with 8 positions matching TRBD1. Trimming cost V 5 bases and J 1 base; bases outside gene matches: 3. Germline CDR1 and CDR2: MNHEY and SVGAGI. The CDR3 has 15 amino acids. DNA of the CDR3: TGTGCCAGCAGTAACGGACAGGGGAACACCGGGGAGCTGTTTTTT. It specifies CASSNGQGNTGELFF.

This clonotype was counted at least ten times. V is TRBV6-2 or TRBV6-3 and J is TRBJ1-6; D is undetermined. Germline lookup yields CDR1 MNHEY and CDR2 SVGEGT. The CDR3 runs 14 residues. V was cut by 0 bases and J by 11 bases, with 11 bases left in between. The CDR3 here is CASSYSPRWTPLHF. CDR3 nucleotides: TGTGCCAGCAGTTACTCGCCCCGGTGGACACCCCTCCACTTT.

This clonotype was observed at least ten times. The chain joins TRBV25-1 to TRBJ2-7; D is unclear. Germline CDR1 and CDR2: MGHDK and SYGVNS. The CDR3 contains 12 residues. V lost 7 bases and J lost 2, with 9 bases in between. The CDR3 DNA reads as TGTGCCAGCACCTCTAGAGCCTACGAGCAGTACTTC. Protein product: CASTSRAYEQYF.

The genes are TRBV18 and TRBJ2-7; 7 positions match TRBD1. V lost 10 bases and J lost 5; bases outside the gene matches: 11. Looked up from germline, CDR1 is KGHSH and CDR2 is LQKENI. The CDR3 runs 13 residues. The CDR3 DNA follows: TGTGCCACTCAGAGGGGGACAGCAAACGAGCAGTACTTC. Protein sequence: CATQRGTANEQYF.

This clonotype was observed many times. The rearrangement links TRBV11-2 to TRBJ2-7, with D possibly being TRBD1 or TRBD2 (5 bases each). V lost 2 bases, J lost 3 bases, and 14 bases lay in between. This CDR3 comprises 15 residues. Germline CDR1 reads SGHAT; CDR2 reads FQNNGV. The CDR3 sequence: CASSLSAGSIYEQYF. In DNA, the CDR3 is TGTGCCAGCAGCTTATCAGCAGGGAGCATCTACGAGCAGTACTTC.

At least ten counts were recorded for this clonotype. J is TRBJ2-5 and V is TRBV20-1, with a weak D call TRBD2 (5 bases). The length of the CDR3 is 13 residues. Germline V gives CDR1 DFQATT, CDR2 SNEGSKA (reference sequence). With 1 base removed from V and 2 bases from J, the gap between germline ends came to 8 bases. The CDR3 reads CSARAGSQETQYF. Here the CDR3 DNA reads TGCAGTGCTAGAGCGGGATCACAAGAGACCCAGTACTTC.

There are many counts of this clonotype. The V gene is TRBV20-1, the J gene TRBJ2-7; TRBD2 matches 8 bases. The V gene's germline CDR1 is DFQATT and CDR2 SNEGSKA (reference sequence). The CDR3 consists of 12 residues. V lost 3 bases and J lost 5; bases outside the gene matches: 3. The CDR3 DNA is TGCAGTGCTAGGACTAGCGAACACGAGCAGTACTTC. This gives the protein CSARTSEHEQYF.

The CDR3, as DNA: TGTGCCAGCAGGGTGCAGGCTTTCTTT. Protein: CASRVQAFF. The J gene is TRBJ1-1, the V gene TRBV6-1; D gene unclear. Trimming shortened V by 6 bases and J by 11 bases, and 7 bases separated the two germline ends. The CDR3 is 9 residues long. Germline loops: CDR1 MNHNS, CDR2 SASEGT.

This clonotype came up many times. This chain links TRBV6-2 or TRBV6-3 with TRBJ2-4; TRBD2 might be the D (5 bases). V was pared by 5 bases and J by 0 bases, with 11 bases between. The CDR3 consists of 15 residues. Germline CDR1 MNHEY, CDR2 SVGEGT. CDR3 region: CASSGQRLAKNIQYF. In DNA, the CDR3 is TGTGCCAGCAGTGGGCAGCGGTTAGCCAAAAACATTCAGTACTTC.

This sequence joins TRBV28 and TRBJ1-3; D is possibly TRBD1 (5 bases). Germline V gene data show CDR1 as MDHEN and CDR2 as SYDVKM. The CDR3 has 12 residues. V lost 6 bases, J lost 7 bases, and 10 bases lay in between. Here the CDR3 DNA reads TGTGCCAGCAGCCAGGGTCGGAACACCATATATTTT. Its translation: CASSQGRNTIYF.

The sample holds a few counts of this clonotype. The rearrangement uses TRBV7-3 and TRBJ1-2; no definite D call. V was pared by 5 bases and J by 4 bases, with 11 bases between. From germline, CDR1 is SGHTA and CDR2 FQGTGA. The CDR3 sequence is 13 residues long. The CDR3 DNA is TGTGCCAGCAGCCCAGACATCGGCTATGGCTACACCTTC. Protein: CASSPDIGYGYTF.

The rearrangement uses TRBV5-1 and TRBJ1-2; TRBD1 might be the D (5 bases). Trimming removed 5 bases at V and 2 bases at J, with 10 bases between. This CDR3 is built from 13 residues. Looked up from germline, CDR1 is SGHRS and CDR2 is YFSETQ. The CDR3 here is CASRDDSNYGYTF. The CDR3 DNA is TGCGCCAGCAGGGACGACAGCAACTATGGCTACACCTTC.

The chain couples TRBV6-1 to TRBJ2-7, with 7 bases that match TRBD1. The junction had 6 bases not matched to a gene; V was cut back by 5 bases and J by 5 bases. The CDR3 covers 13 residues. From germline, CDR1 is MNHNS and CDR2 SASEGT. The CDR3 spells CASSRQGLDEQYF. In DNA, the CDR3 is TGTGCCAGCAGTAGACAGGGTCTCGACGAGCAGTACTTC.

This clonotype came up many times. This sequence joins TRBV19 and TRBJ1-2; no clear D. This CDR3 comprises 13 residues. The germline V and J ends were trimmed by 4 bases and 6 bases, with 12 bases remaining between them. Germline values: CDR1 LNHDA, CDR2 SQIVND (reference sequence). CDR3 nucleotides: TGTGCCAGTAGTAGTGGCGCCGGGGATGGCTACACCTTC. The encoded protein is CASSSGAGDGYTF.